This T cell receptor beta chain is from a study of OX40 agonist ivuxolimab in advanced cancers. The data were produced by immunoSEQ multiplex PCR, yet TCRdb's version contains in-frame clones alone and is incomplete. The sample includes tens of thousands of clones, roughly four fifths of them seen just once. The CDR3 has 12 amino acids. The ends were cut back, 3 bases at V and 2 bases at J, with 5 bases in the middle. Germline CDR1 MNHNS, CDR2 SASEGT. This receptor was obtained from an adult with an advanced solid tumor such as melanoma, head and neck, liver or kidney cancer. The chain carries TRBV6-1 and TRBJ2-7; no definite D call. This specimen was CD4+ or CD8+ T cells sorted from blood, taken in a trial of the OX40 agonist ivuxolimab. CDR3 protein: CASSDSTYEQYF. CDR3 nucleotides: TGTGCCAGCAGTGACAGTACCTACGAGCAGTACTTC.